One sample yielded the 24 T cell receptor beta chains listed below, sequenced in a study of identical twins. TCRdb independently ran MiXCR on the 5' RACE reads; one entry per CDR3 protein. This sample has some 1,700,000 distinct CDR3 sequences, with less than 35% found just once. Specimen: cord blood. The receptors here all came from a newborn girl in good health.

This clonotype has just a few counts. J is TRBJ1-4 and V is TRBV28; tentatively, D is TRBD1 (5 bases). Per germline, CDR1 MDHEN and CDR2 SYDVKM. This CDR3 has 15 residues. The V gene lost 5 bases and the J gene lost 8 bases, with 18 bases spanning the gap. Here the CDR3 reads CASSPPTRDVEKLFF. As DNA, the CDR3 is TGTGCCAGCAGTCCGCCCACCAGGGATGTCGAAAAACTGTTTTTT.

This clonotype was recorded a few times. CDR3 residues: CASSSWGGAIIYNEQFF. CDR3 DNA: TGTGCCAGCAGTTCCTGGGGGGGGGCCATCATATACAATGAGCAGTTCTTC. The V and J genes are TRBV27 and TRBJ2-1, with D possibly being TRBD2 (7 bases). Trimming took 4 bases from V and 4 from J, leaving 20 bases between them. Germline V gives CDR1 MNHEY, CDR2 SMNVEV (reference sequence). The CDR3 totals 17 residues.

The J gene is TRBJ1-5, the V gene TRBV7-9; D might be TRBD1 (6 bases). Trimming stripped 3 bases from V and 7 bases from J, with 19 bases between. Per germline, CDR1 SEHNR and CDR2 FQNEAQ (reference sequence). The CDR3 is 16 residues long. DNA for the CDR3: TGTGCCAGCAGCTTTACGCACCTAAAGGGGGAGCAGCCCCAGCATTTT. This encodes CASSFTHLKGEQPQHF.

This clonotype was detected once. The chain employs TRBV20-1 and TRBJ2-5; no firm D call. Trimming pared 1 base from V and 1 base from J, leaving 16 bases between. From germline, CDR1 is DFQATT and CDR2 SNEGSKA (reference sequence). The CDR3 sequence is 16 residues long. The CDR3 sequence is CSARGTPRVGQETQYF. CDR3 nucleotides: TGCAGTGCTAGAGGAACCCCTAGGGTGGGCCAAGAGACCCAGTACTTC.

Details on this clonotype: Being one base from a much bigger clone, this may be a read error. The chain employs TRBV10-3 and TRBJ2-3; 15 bases match TRBD2. Germline lookup yields CDR1 ENHRY and CDR2 SYGVKD. V gave up 4 bases and J gave up 4 bases; unmatched junction bases: 0. This CDR3 comprises 15 residues. The CDR3 bases are TGTGCCATCAGTGGGACTAGCGGGAGGGCAGATACGCAGTATTTT. It codes for CAISGTSGRADTQYF.

In the case of this clonotype: A much bigger clone sits one base away, suggesting this may be a read error. The genes are TRBV6-5 and TRBJ2-1; 9 positions match TRBD2. The CDR3 loop spans 14 amino acids. V trimming: 2 bases; J trimming: 8 bases; junction bases outside the gene matches: 4. Per the germline V gene, CDR1 is MNHEY and CDR2 is SVGAGI. In DNA, the CDR3 is TGTGCCAGCAGTTACACTAGCGGGTACGATGAGCAGTTCTTC. Its translation: CASSYTSGYDEQFF.

The V gene is TRBV11-2, the J gene TRBJ2-4, with 8 bases aligning to TRBD2. The DNA end is more similar to TRBJ2-5, so the J call may be wrong. Germline values: CDR1 SGHAT, CDR2 FQNNGV. The CDR3 has 13 residues. The CDR3 loop reads CASRRLANQTQYF. The CDR3 coding sequence is TGTGCCAGCAGGAGACTAGCGAACCAGACCCAGTACTTC.

This clonotype has only a few counts. The V call is TRBV20-1, the J call TRBJ2-6, with D uncertain. The V gene lost 2 bases and the J gene lost 1 base, with 6 bases spanning the gap. The CDR3 contains 14 residues. The germline CDR1 and CDR2 sequences are DFQATT and SNEGSKA (reference sequence). This CDR3 is CSARSLSGANVLTF. The CDR3 nucleotides read TGCAGTGCTAGAAGCCTGTCTGGGGCCAACGTCCTGACTTTC.

The chain links TRBV20-1 to TRBJ1-2; D not resolved. The V end was cut by 4 bases, the J end by 2 bases, with 14 bases between. This CDR3 is 14 amino acids long. CDR1 is DFQATT and CDR2 is SNEGSKA in the germline V gene (reference sequence). This CDR3 reads CSAINPDWNYGYTF. The DNA of the CDR3 is TGCAGTGCTATTAACCCCGACTGGAACTATGGCTACACCTTC.

This clonotype was recorded many times. CDR3: CASSLPLREQYF. The CDR3 DNA reads TGTGCCAGCAGCTTGCCCTTGAGGGAGCAGTACTTC. The V and J genes are TRBV5-6 and TRBJ2-7; D uncertain. V was trimmed by 1 base and J by 7 bases, leaving 9 bases between them. The CDR3 has 12 residues. The germline V gene has CDR1 SGHDT and CDR2 YYEEEE.

In regard to this clonotype: A much more abundant neighbour one base away suggests this may be a read error. This chain uses TRBV29-1 with TRBJ2-1; 7 bases line up with TRBD2. Germline trimming cut 7 bases from V and 11 bases from J; bases unmatched to any gene: 17. The CDR3 length is 14 residues. The germline CDR1 and CDR2 sequences are SQVTM and ANQGSEA. The CDR3 DNA reads as TGCAGCGGGACGACTAGCTATCCAGGGAATAAGCAGTTCTTC. Encoded protein: CSGTTSYPGNKQFF.

V and J are TRBV2 and TRBJ1-5; the D is unclear. The V and J ends lost 8 bases and 0 bases respectively, with 14 bases between them. The CDR3 has 15 residues. Germline CDR1 reads SNHLY; CDR2 reads FYNNEI. CDR3 sequence: CASRWEGHSNQPQHF. Here the CDR3 DNA reads TGTGCCAGCCGGTGGGAGGGTCATAGCAATCAGCCCCAGCATTTT. Filled out from reference TRBV2 and TRBJ1-5, the complete variable domain reads EPEVTQTPSHQVTQMGQEVILRCVPISNHLYFYWYRQILGQKVEFLVSFYNNEISEKSEIFDDQFSVERPDGSNFTLKIRSTKLEDSAMYFCASRWEGHSNQPQHFGDGTRLSIL.

As concerns this clonotype: This may be a read error, as it is one base from a much larger clone. The J gene is TRBJ2-4, the V gene TRBV6-2 or TRBV6-3, with D possibly matching TRBD1 (7 bases). The CDR3 consists of 13 residues. Germline lookup yields CDR1 MNHEY and CDR2 SVGEGT. V was clipped by 7 bases and J by 15 bases, with 22 bases between them. The CDR3 DNA reads TGTGCCAGCATTGAGACAGGGAGGAGGGAGCGGTACTTC. Its protein product is CASIETGRRERYF.

This chain uses TRBV20-1 with TRBJ1-5; TRBD1 is a possible D gene (6 bases). Germline CDR1 reads DFQATT; CDR2 reads SNEGSKA (reference sequence). The germline V and J ends were trimmed by 1 base and 5 bases, with 18 bases remaining between them. The CDR3 has 16 amino acids. DNA for the CDR3: TGCAGTGCTAGAGTAGGCAGGGGTGGCGGGTATCAGCCCCAGCATTTT. Protein product: CSARVGRGGGYQPQHF.

The V and J genes are TRBV4-1 and TRBJ1-1; 9 bases match TRBD1. CDR1 MGHRA and CDR2 YSYEKL come from the germline V gene. The CDR3 length is 16 residues. V lost 1 base and J lost 5; bases outside the gene matches: 8. This chain's CDR3 is CASSQVWTGEGTEAFF. The CDR3 bases are TGCGCCAGCAGCCAAGTTTGGACAGGGGAAGGGACTGAAGCTTTCTTT.

The chain links TRBV7-2 to TRBJ2-3; D not certain. V dropped 2 bases and J dropped 7 bases, with 7 bases sitting between them. From germline, CDR1 is SGHTA and CDR2 FQGNSA. The CDR3 contains 12 residues. The CDR3, as DNA: TGTGCCAGCAGCTTACAGGAACATACGCAGTATTTT. This codes for CASSLQEHTQYF.

This clonotype was counted only a few times. The chain is built from TRBV28 and TRBJ2-1; a weak D match, TRBD2 (5 bases). Germline V CDR1 and CDR2: MDHEN, SYDVKM. The CDR3 is made up of 13 amino acids. V was clipped by 3 bases and J by 13 bases, with 16 bases between them. This CDR3 is CASSFILRETQFF. The CDR3 DNA sequence: TGTGCCAGCAGTTTTATTCTTAGGGAGACCCAGTTCTTC.

As for this clonotype: The final CDR3 position lacks the conserved phenylalanine or tryptophan, pointing to a likely read error. This CDR3 is CASRPANLSGRGTDTQYC. The CDR3 coding sequence is TGTGCCAGCAGACCGGCGAACCTATCGGGGAGGGGGACAGATACGCAGTATTGT. This rearrangement joins TRBV6-1 to TRBJ2-3, with D tentatively TRBD2 (7 bases). The V gene lost 6 bases and the J gene lost 3 bases, with 25 bases spanning the gap. This CDR3 has 18 amino acids. Germline CDR1 reads MNHNS; CDR2 reads SASEGT.

The V gene is TRBV28, the J gene TRBJ1-5; perhaps TRBD1 as D (6 bases). In germline, CDR1 is MDHEN, CDR2 SYDVKM. Between the trimmed V and J ends, which lost 5 bases and 3 bases, there was a span of 11 bases. CDR3 length: 14 amino acids. The CDR3 protein is CASSRGGINQPQHF. CDR3 DNA sequence: TGTGCCAGCAGTCGGGGGGGCATCAATCAGCCCCAGCATTTT.

This clonotype turned up a few times. The V and J genes are TRBV27 and TRBJ1-2; 7 nucleotides line up with TRBD1. Germline assignment: CDR1 MNHEY and CDR2 SMNVEV (reference sequence). This CDR3 comprises 12 residues. Losses at the gene ends were 8 bases for V and 8 bases for J; bases not matched to a gene: 8. CDR3 amino acids: CASFTGVLGYTF. The CDR3 DNA follows: TGTGCCAGCTTCACAGGGGTCTTGGGCTACACCTTC.

This clonotype has a handful of counts. The chain carries TRBV5-1 and TRBJ2-7, with 9 bases matching TRBD1. This CDR3 has 17 amino acids. Looked up from germline, CDR1 is SGHRS and CDR2 is YFSETQ. Unmatched junction bases numbered 14, after V lost 5 bases and J lost 2 bases. CDR3 DNA sequence: TGCGCCAGCAGAACTGGTCACCCGAGACAGGGGGCCTACGAGCAGTACTTC. This translates into CASRTGHPRQGAYEQYF.

The genes are TRBV27 and TRBJ1-5; tentative D call: TRBD1 (5 bases). Germline CDR1 is MNHEY and CDR2 is SMNVEV (reference sequence). This CDR3 is built from 14 residues. V dropped 6 bases and J dropped 1 base, with 10 bases sitting between them. CDR3 loop: CASRLTGSNQPQHF. The CDR3 DNA reads as TGTGCCAGCAGACTCACAGGCAGCAATCAGCCCCAGCATTTT.

The chain is built from TRBV3-1 and TRBJ2-3; D not certain. This CDR3 is built from 15 residues. V was pared by 4 bases and J by 0 bases, with 11 bases between. CDR1 LGHDT and CDR2 YNNKEL come from the germline V gene (reference sequence). CDR3 sequence reads: CASSPSLRSTDTQYF. The CDR3 DNA follows: TGTGCCAGCAGCCCTTCGCTAAGGAGCACAGATACGCAGTATTTT.

The CDR3 loop is CASSLTDIAKNIQYF. CDR3 DNA sequence: TGTGCCAGCAGTTTAACCGACATAGCCAAAAACATTCAGTACTTC. The J gene is TRBJ2-4, the V gene TRBV28; unclear D gene. CDR1 and CDR2 (germline): MDHEN, SYDVKM. CDR3 length: 15 amino acids. V lost 2 bases and J lost 0, with 8 bases in between.